This entry is about one TCR beta chain. The V gene's germline CDR1 is LNHDA and CDR2 SQIVND (reference sequence). V was pared by 3 bases and J by 0 bases, with 3 bases of the junction left unmatched. The CDR3 totals 16 residues. The data stem from a study of control samples from healthy donors and cancer patients. Repertoires were generated with immunoSEQ multiplex PCR, while TCRdb's copy carries only in-frame clones and drops some. The sample shows about 100,000 clones, approximately 80% of them seen only once. J is TRBJ1-1 and V is TRBV19, with 11 bases fitting TRBD1. This sequence originates from a man aged 30 to 39 in good health. Input material: blood. CDR3 nucleotides: TGTGCCAGTAGTATTGGGACAGGGGGTCTGAACACTGAAGCTTTCTTT. This sequence encodes CASSIGTGGLNTEAFF. Looking up the rest from reference TRBV19 and TRBJ1-1 gives the full variable domain: DGGITQSPKYLFRKEGQNVTLSCEQNLNHDAMYWYRQDPGQGLRLIYYSQIVNDFQKGDIAEGYSVSREKKESFPLTVTSAQKNPTAFYLCASSIGTGGLNTEAFFGQGTRLTVV.